A single sample is the source of the 6 T cell receptor beta chains below, sequenced in a study of T cell repertoires in cytomegalovirus infection. One entry per CDR3 protein, called by TCRdb with MiXCR from the reads. This sample has roughly 990,000 distinct CDR3 sequences, with 30% to 40% found just once. These receptors are not linked to any known antigen. This specimen was cultured CD8+ T cells from PBMCs, taken from culture after CMV antigen stimulation. These TCRs come from a human donor in good health (CMV status not recorded). Some clones in this sample may be carry-over from other donors' samples.

The CDR3 sequence is CASSFGGGQDTQYF. The CDR3 coding sequence is TGTGCCAGCAGTTTTGGCGGGGGTCAAGATACGCAGTATTTT. The V gene is TRBV12-3 or TRBV12-4, the J gene TRBJ2-3; 7 bases are a match to TRBD2. CDR3 size: 14 residues. The ends lost 3 bases at V and 5 bases at J; junction bases unmatched: 5.

The chain links TRBV20-1 to TRBJ2-1, with D possibly being TRBD2 (5 bases). CDR1 is DFQATT and CDR2 is SNEGSKA in the germline V gene (reference sequence). The germline V and J ends were trimmed by 6 bases and 5 bases, with 17 bases remaining between them. The length of the CDR3 is 14 residues. CDR3: CSAPTLRADNEQFF. The CDR3 nucleotides read TGCAGTGCCCCGACTTTGAGAGCGGACAATGAGCAGTTCTTC.

This clonotype was seen a few times. V gene TRBV24-1 combines with J gene TRBJ1-5; the D gene is possibly TRBD1 (5 bases). This CDR3 contains 15 residues. Deletions cut 4 bases from V and 1 base from J, with 10 bases between. The germline V gene has CDR1 KGHDR and CDR2 SFDVKD. The CDR3, as DNA: TGTGCCACCAGTGACCCCCGACAGAGCAATCAGCCCCAGCATTTT. The encoded protein is CATSDPRQSNQPQHF.

This clonotype was seen repeatedly, ten times or more. The chain recombines TRBV28 with TRBJ1-3; D unclear. This CDR3 is 14 amino acids long. Trimming took 1 base from V and 0 from J, leaving 4 bases between them. Germline V gene lookup returns CDR1 MDHEN and CDR2 SYDVKM. The CDR3 region is CASSLSSSGNTIYF. CDR3 coding DNA: TGTGCCAGCAGTTTATCTTCCTCTGGAAACACCATATATTTT.

This clonotype came up once. CDR3 DNA sequence: TGTGCCAACGCGGATGCAAACACAGATACGCAGTATTTT. This encodes CANADANTDTQYF. The chain uses TRBV12-3 or TRBV12-4 and TRBJ2-3; D gene ambiguous. The CDR3 loop spans 13 amino acids. V was clipped by 10 bases and J by 2 bases, with 13 bases between them.

This clonotype was observed a few times. This chain joins TRBV10-3 and TRBJ2-7; D not resolved. Germline values: CDR1 ENHRY, CDR2 SYGVKD. The CDR3 totals 13 residues. Trimming removed 2 bases from V and 2 bases from J, with 7 bases in between. CDR3 protein: CAISETDPYEQYF. CDR3 in DNA: TGTGCCATCAGTGAGACAGATCCCTACGAGCAGTACTTC.